This is a list of T cell receptor beta chains from one sample in a study of blood T cell repertoires in COVID-19. Repertoires were generated with immunoSEQ multiplex PCR, while TCRdb's copy carries only in-frame clones and drops some. The sample has 55,000 or so clones; roughly 79% are singletons. Sequenced sample: peripheral blood. The origin of the receptors is a man aged 55 to 70 with acute or convalescent COVID-19. CDR3s include the opening cysteine and the closing phenylalanine or tryptophan. A D gene is named only where the DNA matches it firmly. Clone size appears in some rows only: once, few, many, or a class for an expanded clone.

V gene	D gene	clone size	J gene	CDR3 DNA	CDR3 protein
TRBV4-1	.	.	TRBJ1-2	TGCGCCAGCAGTCAAGTTTTACAGGCGTTGAATGGCTACACCTTC	CASSQVLQALNGYTF
TRBV18	TRBD1	.	TRBJ2-7	TGTGCCAGCTCACCTCCCGGACAGGGCGACTACGAGCAGTACTTC	CASSPPGQGDYEQYF
TRBV5-1	.	.	TRBJ1-2	TGCGCCAGCAGGGCAAATTCAGGGGCGGACTATGGCTACACCTTC	CASRANSGADYGYTF
TRBV21-1	.	.	TRBJ1-5	TGTGCCAGCAGCAAAGGTCCAGAGGGACAACATCAGCCCCAGCATTTT	CASSKGPEGQHQPQHF
TRBV30	TRBD1	.	TRBJ1-6	TGTGCCTGTGGGGCAGGGGGACAATCACCCCTCCACTTT	CACGAGGQSPLHF
TRBV18	.	.	TRBJ1-1	TGTGCCAGCTCACCAAGGCGGATTCCCATGAACACTGAAGCTTTCTTT	CASSPRRIPMNTEAFF
TRBV6-6	TRBD1	few	TRBJ1-5	TGTGCCAGCAGTTTAACAGGGGATAGACAGCCCCAGCATTTT	CASSLTGDRQPQHF
TRBV10-2	.	.	TRBJ1-6	TGCGCCAGCAGTAATGGACTCGGATTGGGTTCACCCCTCCACTTT	CASSNGLGLGSPLHF
TRBV9	TRBD2	.	TRBJ2-3	TGTGCCAGCAGCGCCCTATCTAGCGGGGGCCTCAGTACGCAGTATTTT	CASSALSSGGLSTQYF
TRBV7-9	TRBD2	.	TRBJ2-5	TGTGCCAGCAGCTTCCCGGGACTAGCGGGGGGTGAGACCCAGTACTTC	CASSFPGLAGGETQYF
TRBV2	TRBD2	.	TRBJ2-2	TGTGCCAGCAGGGGACTAGTGGCCGGGGAGCTGTTTTTT	CASRGLVAGELFF
TRBV5-1	TRBD1	few	TRBJ2-1	TGCGCCAGCAGCCAAGGGTCCGGGACAGCATACAATGAGCAGTTCTTC	CASSQGSGTAYNEQFF
TRBV25-1	.	.	TRBJ1-2	TGTGCCAGCAGTGAATCGGGGGGGTCGCCGGGCTACACCTTC	CASSESGGSPGYTF
TRBV12-5	.	few	TRBJ1-5	TGTGCTAGACGTAGAGAAGAGCAAGGCAATCAGCCCCAGCATTTT	CARRREEQGNQPQHF
TRBV5-1	.	few	TRBJ1-1	TGCGCCAGCAGCCCTTCTTCATGGTGGGGCGCCTTAACTGAAGCTTTCTTT	CASSPSSWWGALTEAFF
TRBV11-2	TRBD1	.	TRBJ1-6	TGTGCCAGCAGCTTAGACAGGGGGCACTCACCCCTCCACTTT	CASSLDRGHSPLHF
TRBV25-1	TRBD1	.	TRBJ1-2	TGTGCCAGCAGTGCGACAGGGGTGGATGGCTACACCTTC	CASSATGVDGYTF
TRBV19	TRBD1	.	TRBJ1-2	TGTGCCGCCCTAGGGGGACAGGGGTATGGCTACACCTTC	CAALGGQGYGYTF
TRBV5-4	.	.	TRBJ1-2	TGTGCCAGCAGCTTGCGGCGGGGCGACTATGGCTACACCTTC	CASSLRRGDYGYTF
TRBV2	.	.	TRBJ2-3	TGTGCCAGCTCTAGGGGCGTTAGCACAGATACGCAGTATTTT	CASSRGVSTDTQYF